This T cell receptor (beta chain) was found in a study of CD8 T cells in Susac syndrome. This CDR3 contains 13 residues. Germline CDR1 and CDR2: DFQATT and SNEGSKA (reference sequence). V was clipped by 5 bases and J by 0 bases, with 11 bases between them. Random hexamers were used to reverse transcribe the RNA input (about 0.45 to 1 ug). TCRdb reanalysed the immunoSEQ multiplex PCR reads using MiXCR and keeps one entry per CDR3 protein. The table has under 95,000 distinct CDR3 sequences, 95% seen once. The rearrangement joins TRBV20-1 to TRBJ2-7; weak D call: TRBD2 (6 bases). The specimen sequenced was CD8+ T cells from PBMCs. The source is a human donor with Susac syndrome. CDR3 residues: CSAPRDSSYEQYF. The CDR3 nucleotides read TGCAGTGCTCCCCGGGACTCCTCCTACGAGCAGTACTTC.